The text below deals with one T cell receptor beta chain. This record comes from a study of blood T cell repertoires in COVID-19. Trimming cost V 2 bases and J 9 bases, with 12 bases left between them. From germline, CDR1 is SGHKS and CDR2 YYEKEE (reference sequence). The CDR3 has 14 residues. The table came from immunoSEQ multiplex PCR; TCRdb's copy has only in-frame clones and leaves some out. There are a few hundred thousand clones in the sample; around 87% occur only once, and about 2% lies in the top ten. Material: peripheral blood. The clonotype was recovered from a man younger than 30 with active or convalescent COVID-19. The chain has TRBV5-5 and TRBJ1-6, with a possible D match to TRBD1 (6 bases). This CDR3 reads CASSFRGYASPLHF. CDR3 nucleotide sequence: TGTGCCAGCAGCTTCAGGGGTTACGCTTCACCCCTCCACTTT.